Sequencing of this T cell receptor beta chain was carried out in a study of cytomegalovirus exposure and HLA in healthy donors. Whole-study findings and limits: Earlier analysis found most TCR beta V segments productive about 90% or about 30% of the time. When presence/absence was analysed, sequencing depth was taken to be roughly uniform across donors.

Comment on this clone: Its antigen is still unknown.

With 60 Vbeta and 13 Jbeta primers, the PCR was carried out. Here immunoSEQ multiplex PCR was the method, and the copy in TCRdb shows in-frame clones only, minus some. The data hold 95,000 to 130,000 clones, with 70% to 80% observed a single time. This CDR3 has 16 residues. Trimming took 2 bases from V and 0 from J, leaving 10 bases between them. Germline assignment: CDR1 KGHSH and CDR2 LQKENI. Sequencing input: PBMCs. The chain couples TRBV18 to TRBJ1-4; D unclear. The clonotype originates from a woman aged 18-35 years in good health and CMV-seronegative. In DNA form, the CDR3 reads TGTGCCAGCTCACCATCGCAGGCCGCAACTAATGAAAAACTGTTTTTT. Its protein product is CASSPSQAATNEKLFF.